Listed here are 27 T cell receptor beta chains from one sample, sequenced in a study of T cells in Graves' hyperthyroidism and ophthalmopathy. The investigators amplified TCR beta CDR3 regions from RNA transcripts. The primer set for the first-round RT-PCR of the TCR CDR3 was HTBI. TCRdb reprocessed the multiplex PCR reads via MiXCR and lists one record per CDR3 protein. The repertoire holds about 400,000 distinct CDR3 sequences, with roughly an eighth as singletons. The sample consisted of blood. The receptor set was obtained from a woman younger than 35 with Graves' hyperthyroidism.

Ten or more counts support this clonotype. This chain joins TRBV3-1 and TRBJ1-6; D is uncertain. Germline-derived CDR1 and CDR2 are LGHDT and YNNKEL (reference sequence). The V end was cut by 1 base, the J end by 8 bases, with 6 bases between. This CDR3 comprises 13 residues. This CDR3 is CASSQGTDSPLHF. The CDR3 DNA follows: TGTGCCAGCAGCCAAGGGACCGATTCACCCCTCCACTTT.

This clonotype showed up many times. The chain recombines TRBV2 with TRBJ1-5; 8 bases map to TRBD1. V lost 1 base to trimming and J lost 6 bases; unmatched junction nucleotides: 5. Germline CDR1 and CDR2: SNHLY and FYNNEI. This CDR3 region has 15 residues. In DNA, the CDR3 is TGTGCCAGCAGTGAAGGGGCAGGGGGCACTCAGCCCCAGCATTTT. This codes for CASSEGAGGTQPQHF.

The table lists this clonotype with a few counts. The rearrangement uses TRBV20-1 and TRBJ1-2, with 8 nucleotides matching TRBD1. With V trimmed by 0 bases and J by 3 bases, 18 bases remained unmatched. The germline V gene encodes CDR1 DFQATT and CDR2 SNEGSKA (reference sequence). The CDR3 has 19 amino acids. The DNA for the CDR3 is TGCAGTGCTAGAGATGGCAACAGGGGGTTCGGTCTGGGGGACTATGGCTACACCTTC. It yields the protein CSARDGNRGFGLGDYGYTF.

This clonotype was detected only a few times. This chain uses TRBV29-1 with TRBJ1-3; D call uncertain. From germline, CDR1 is SQVTM and CDR2 ANQGSEA. Deletions cut 1 base from V and 2 bases from J, with 9 bases between. The CDR3 covers 14 residues. CDR3 residues: CSVEGSAAGNTIYF. CDR3 in DNA: TGCAGCGTTGAAGGATCGGCAGCTGGAAACACCATATATTTT.

This clonotype was observed a few times. The genes are TRBV19 and TRBJ2-1; no reliable D call. Trimming left V 3 bases short and J 4 bases short, with 7 bases between. The CDR3 is 13 amino acids. Germline CDR1 is LNHDA and CDR2 is SQIVND (reference sequence). The CDR3 spells CASSIGPYNEQFF. CDR3 sequence (DNA): TGTGCCAGTAGTATCGGCCCTTACAATGAGCAGTTCTTC.

There are many counts of this clonotype. The rearrangement joins TRBV7-9 to TRBJ2-3, with D perhaps TRBD2 (6 bases). V was cut by 8 bases and J by 1 base, with 10 bases left in between. Germline assignment: CDR1 SEHNR and CDR2 FQNEAQ (reference sequence). The CDR3 consists of 13 residues. The CDR3 sequence is CASAGSGTDTQYF. In nucleotides, the CDR3 is TGTGCCAGCGCGGGGAGTGGCACAGATACGCAGTATTTT.

Ten or more counts support this clonotype. V usage is TRBV12-3 or TRBV12-4 and J usage is TRBJ2-3; 9 bases line up with TRBD2. With V trimmed by 5 bases and J by 3 bases, 6 bases remained unmatched. CDR3 length equals 15 residues. The CDR3 region is CASSTTSGTTDTQYF. DNA for the CDR3: TGTGCCAGCAGTACGACTAGCGGAACTACAGATACGCAGTATTTT.

In this sample, this clonotype turned up many times. The CDR3 here is CASSRDRADQPQHF. CDR3 nucleotides: TGTGCCAGCAGTCGGGACAGGGCTGATCAGCCCCAGCATTTT. The rearrangement joins TRBV28 to TRBJ1-5; TRBD1 aligns across 9 bases. Germline V CDR1 and CDR2: MDHEN, SYDVKM. Trimming at V came to 5 bases and at J to 5 bases, leaving 4 bases not matched to a gene. This CDR3 has 14 residues.

This clonotype turned up a few times. This could be a read error, since a much larger clone is one nucleotide away. The chain joins TRBV24-1 to TRBJ2-5, with 11 bases that match TRBD1. Per the germline V gene, CDR1 is KGHDR and CDR2 is SFDVKD. CDR3 size: 16 residues. CDR3 protein: CATSRHPGQGEEAQYF. In DNA form, the CDR3 reads TGTGCCACCAGCCGTCATCCGGGACAGGGGGAAGAGGCCCAGTACTTC.

This clonotype was observed many times. V gene TRBV5-4 combines with J gene TRBJ1-1; 9 bases agree with TRBD1. Per the germline V gene, CDR1 is SGHNT and CDR2 is YYREEE (reference sequence). V was clipped by 6 bases and J by 5 bases; unmatched bases: 11. This CDR3 region has 15 residues. The DNA of the CDR3 is TGTGCCAGCACTACCGGAAGGGACAGGGCAACTGAAGCTTTCTTT. Translated: CASTTGRDRATEAFF.

This clonotype was picked up a small number of times. This chain joins TRBV9 and TRBJ2-5; TRBD1 matches 7 bases. Per the germline V gene, CDR1 is SGDLS and CDR2 is YYNGEE. V was clipped by 3 bases and J by 2 bases; unmatched bases: 4. The CDR3 spans 14 residues. In DNA form, the CDR3 reads TGTGCCAGCAGCGGAACAGGGGATCAAGAGACCCAGTACTTC. This sequence encodes CASSGTGDQETQYF.

The gene calls are TRBV9 and TRBJ2-7; no clear D. The CDR3 covers 15 residues. Trimming took 0 bases from V and 5 from J, leaving 15 bases between them. Germline V gene lookup returns CDR1 SGDLS and CDR2 YYNGEE. The CDR3 is CASSVGSVAYNEQYF. The CDR3 coding sequence is TGTGCCAGCAGCGTAGGGAGCGTTGCCTACAACGAGCAGTACTTC.

This clonotype was seen repeatedly, ten times or more. The gene calls are TRBV7-3 and TRBJ2-3, with a possible D match to TRBD2 (6 bases). V shed 2 bases and J shed 2 bases, with 14 bases lying between them. CDR1 is SGHTA and CDR2 is FQGTGA in the germline V gene. The CDR3 length is 16 residues. Here the CDR3 reads CASSLGVAGLTDTQYF. The CDR3 DNA follows: TGTGCCAGCAGCTTAGGTGTCGCGGGACTCACAGATACGCAGTATTTT.

Ten or more counts support this clonotype. The chain employs TRBV9 and TRBJ1-1; D gene uncertain. The CDR3 totals 14 residues. The germline gives CDR1 SGDLS, CDR2 YYNGEE. Trimming stripped 3 bases from V and 3 bases from J, with 12 bases between. The CDR3 sequence is CASSARRVDTEAFF. The CDR3 nucleotides are TGTGCCAGCAGCGCCAGACGAGTGGACACTGAAGCTTTCTTT.

In this sample, this clonotype turned up many times. The rearrangement links TRBV27 to TRBJ2-7; the D gene is possibly TRBD2 (6 bases). Germline V lookup: CDR1 MNHEY, CDR2 SMNVEV (reference sequence). This CDR3 is 15 amino acids long. V was trimmed by 2 bases and J by 2 bases, leaving 13 bases between them. CDR3 sequence: CASSLGRGVTYEQYF. The CDR3 nucleotides read TGTGCCAGCAGTTTAGGGCGGGGCGTCACCTACGAGCAGTACTTC.

The chain has TRBV5-4 and TRBJ2-1; TRBD1 agrees at 11 bases. The CDR3 is 18 amino acids. Germline CDR1 SGHNT, CDR2 YYREEE (reference sequence). V lost 4 bases to trimming and J lost 3 bases; unmatched junction nucleotides: 12. In DNA, the CDR3 is TGTGCCAGCAGCCGGACAGGGGGCGCAGGAGGGGACTACAATGAGCAGTTCTTC. Translated, it gives CASSRTGGAGGDYNEQFF.

This clonotype was found a few times. The rearrangement uses TRBV30 and TRBJ1-1, with 9 bases matching TRBD1. CDR1 and CDR2 from the germline V gene are GTSNPN and SVGIG (reference sequence). This CDR3 is 13 amino acids long. CDR3 coding DNA: TGTGCTGCAGGGACAGGGAGAGACACTGAAGCTTTCTTT. Translation gives CAAGTGRDTEAFF.

This sequence joins TRBV7-2 and TRBJ1-1; D gene unclear. CDR3 size: 15 residues. The germline CDR1 and CDR2 sequences are SGHTA and FQGNSA. V lost 2 bases, J lost 3 bases, and 13 bases lay in between. The CDR3 sequence is CASSLIYMEDTEAFF. The CDR3 nucleotides are TGTGCCAGCAGCTTAATTTATATGGAGGACACTGAAGCTTTCTTT.

V usage is TRBV20-1 and J usage is TRBJ2-3, with 13 bases that match TRBD2. V was clipped by 6 bases and J by 0 bases; unmatched bases: 6. Looked up from germline, CDR1 is DFQATT and CDR2 is SNEGSKA (reference sequence). The CDR3 runs 16 residues. The CDR3 here is CSAHTGLAGSTDTQYF. The CDR3 nucleotides read TGCAGTGCCCACACGGGACTAGCGGGGAGCACAGATACGCAGTATTTT.

At least ten counts were recorded for this clonotype. The chain links TRBV7-8 to TRBJ1-5; 8 nucleotides agree with TRBD1. CDR1 is SGHVS and CDR2 is FQNEAQ in the germline V gene. CDR3 length equals 15 residues. The V and J ends lost 5 bases and 6 bases, in that order; junction bases with no gene match: 9. CDR3 DNA sequence: TGTGCCAGCAGCCCAGGACAGGGAGTTCCTCAGCCCCAGCATTTT. Translation: CASSPGQGVPQPQHF.

This clonotype has just a few counts. The chain has TRBV27 and TRBJ1-4; the D is unclear. V gave up 3 bases and J gave up 8 bases, with 13 bases separating them. CDR1 is MNHEY, CDR2 SMNVEV, per germline (reference sequence). This CDR3 comprises 14 residues. CDR3 DNA sequence: TGTGCCAGCAGTTTGTTAGGGCTAGGGGAAAAACTGTTTTTT. Its translation is CASSLLGLGEKLFF.

The chain couples TRBV10-3 to TRBJ1-5; possibly TRBD1 for D (6 bases). Germline V gives CDR1 ENHRY, CDR2 SYGVKD. Trimming took 8 bases from V and 2 from J, leaving 13 bases between them. The CDR3 spans 14 residues. The CDR3 loop reads CAIGGGRGNQPQHF. Here the CDR3 DNA reads TGTGCCATCGGGGGCGGCCGGGGCAATCAGCCCCAGCATTTT.

This clonotype was observed a handful of times. The chain links TRBV9 to TRBJ2-2; D remains ambiguous. The CDR3 spans 13 residues. Germline loops: CDR1 SGDLS, CDR2 YYNGEE. V gave up 3 bases and J gave up 6 bases, with 9 bases separating them. CDR3: CASSANQPGELFF. In DNA, the CDR3 is TGTGCCAGCAGCGCCAATCAGCCCGGGGAGCTGTTTTTT.

This clonotype was observed many times. J is TRBJ2-7 and V is TRBV5-6; TRBD1 is a possible D gene (6 bases). The ends were cut back, 0 bases at V and 1 base at J, with 14 bases in the middle. The CDR3 covers 16 residues. Germline values: CDR1 SGHDT, CDR2 YYEEEE. The CDR3 is CASSLDPRDMSYEQYF. Here the CDR3 DNA reads TGTGCCAGCAGCTTGGATCCCCGGGACATGTCCTACGAGCAGTACTTC.

This clonotype was seen more than once but under ten times. The V and J genes are TRBV4-1 and TRBJ2-7; tentative D call: TRBD2 (6 bases). The V gene's germline CDR1 is MGHRA and CDR2 YSYEKL. CDR3 length: 19 amino acids. The V end lost 0 bases, the J end lost 6 bases, and 27 bases lay between the germline ends. In DNA, the CDR3 is TGCGCCAGCAGCCAAGATTCCCCTTCAATTAGCGGAGGGCCGGGCGAGCAGTACTTC. It translates to CASSQDSPSISGGPGEQYF.

This clonotype came up many times. The V gene is TRBV7-6, the J gene TRBJ2-1; 8 bases match TRBD2. Germline values: CDR1 SGHVS, CDR2 FNYEAQ. This CDR3 has 16 residues. The ends lost 2 bases at V and 4 bases at J; junction bases unmatched: 7. The CDR3 nucleotides are TGTGCCAGCAGCTTATCCACCAGCGGGAGTTACAATGAGCAGTTCTTC. Protein product: CASSLSTSGSYNEQFF.

This clonotype was observed a few times. The chain employs TRBV20-1 and TRBJ2-1; 7 bases are a match to TRBD2. Germline V gene lookup returns CDR1 DFQATT and CDR2 SNEGSKA (reference sequence). The CDR3 contains 15 residues. The V gene end was trimmed by 3 bases and the J gene end by 0 bases; junction bases not matched to a gene: 5. The CDR3 bases are TGCAGTGCTAGGAGCGGGGAAAGCTCCTACAATGAGCAGTTCTTC. Translating it yields CSARSGESSYNEQFF.